These 5 T cell receptor beta chains were sequenced from one sample in a study of blood T cell repertoires in COVID-19 (dated by TCRdb to 2018 to 2021). Receptor libraries were prepared by the immunoSEQ multiplex PCR assay. Not all clones reach the TCRdb copy of this immuneACCESS table, which keeps in-frame sequences only. Checked studies attribute under half of the gap to unresolved V genes and leave the rest unexplained. The sample table contains about 220,000 clones; only one count was recorded for roughly 85% of them. The top ten clonotypes cover about 3% of the sample. The sequencing input was peripheral blood. These receptor sequences come from a man aged 45 to 65 who had recovered from COVID-19.

This sequence joins TRBV18 and TRBJ2-5; no clear D. The ends were cut back, 5 bases at V and 2 bases at J, with 18 bases in the middle. Germline-derived CDR1 and CDR2 are KGHSH and LQKENI. There are 16 residues in the CDR3. This chain's CDR3 is CASSGALATAQETQYF. DNA of the CDR3: TGTGCCAGCTCAGGAGCTTTAGCTACCGCACAAGAGACCCAGTACTTC.

The chain carries TRBV10-3 and TRBJ1-5, with 11 bases aligning to TRBD1. The CDR3 length is 16 residues. After removal of 6 bases from V and 1 base from J, the junction contained 5 bases not matched to a gene. Germline V lookup: CDR1 ENHRY, CDR2 SYGVKD. In DNA, the CDR3 is TGTGCCATCAGCTCCGGGACAGGGGGAAGCAATCAGCCCCAGCATTTT. Translation gives CAISSGTGGSNQPQHF.

In its sample, this clone was seen once. This chain uses TRBV28 with TRBJ2-1, with 11 bases matching TRBD2. CDR1 MDHEN and CDR2 SYDVKM come from the germline V gene. J was trimmed by 2 bases and V by 10 bases; bases with no gene match: 4. The CDR3 extends over 14 amino acids. The DNA of the CDR3 is TGTGCCACCGAGGGACTAGCGGCCTACAATGAGCAGTTCTTC. This sequence encodes CATEGLAAYNEQFF.

The V call is TRBV19, the J call TRBJ2-1; 8 bases are shared with TRBD2. Trimming at V came to 5 bases and at J to 2 bases, leaving 17 bases not matched to a gene. Germline CDR1 and CDR2: LNHDA and SQIVND (reference sequence). This CDR3 has 19 residues. The CDR3 sequence: CASSPSSSVAGFTYNEQFF. Here the CDR3 DNA reads TGTGCCAGTAGTCCCAGTTCGTCGGTAGCGGGATTCACCTACAATGAGCAGTTCTTC.

This clone has a handful of counts. The V gene is TRBV3-1 (or the pseudogene TRBV3-2), the J gene TRBJ1-2; no reliable D call. The CDR3 loop spans 19 amino acids. From germline, CDR1 is LGHDT and CDR2 YNNKEL (reference sequence). V was trimmed by 0 bases and J by 5 bases, leaving 25 bases between them. In DNA, the CDR3 is TGTGCCAGCAGCCAAGAAACCCTAAGACCAGGAACCTTATTTTATGGCTACACCTTC. It codes for CASSQETLRPGTLFYGYTF.